This T cell receptor (beta chain) was identified in a study of cytomegalovirus exposure and HLA in healthy donors. The count of this clone is one. The target antigen is unknown. This CDR3 comprises 15 residues. Trimming removed 4 bases from V and 1 base from J, with 14 bases in between. The V gene's germline CDR1 is SGHRS and CDR2 YFSETQ. The PCR ran on 60 Vbeta and 13 Jbeta primers. In the authors' methods: Unique TCR beta chains totaled about 78 million in a later count, with roughly 12 million of them shared. The assay was immunoSEQ multiplex PCR, and TCRdb's table has in-frame clones only and misses some. The V and J calls and clone size were taken over from that table, and D and trimming were inferred from the DNA. The sample has fewer than 150,000 clones, 82% seen once. Overall study results and limits: In a later analysis, productive TCRs from donors in an Asian-associated ancestry cluster reportedly carried fewer N-insertions than the cohort mean. Some V segments, including TRBV6-2 and TRBV6-3, were excluded as indistinguishable.

The chain recombines TRBV5-1 with TRBJ1-1; D might be TRBD1 (6 bases). The TCR was taken from a woman between 18 and 29 years old in good health and CMV-seronegative. The sequenced sample was PBMCs. CDR3 residues: CASSTAGGANTEAFF. Here the CDR3 DNA reads TGCGCCAGCAGCACTGCTGGGGGGGCGAACACTGAAGCTTTCTTT.